The clone carrying this T cell receptor beta chain was picked up one time. Its specificity is not known. Method: immunoSEQ multiplex PCR; TCRdb's copy keeps in-frame clones and lacks some. The sample shows roughly 23,000 clones, about 88% of them seen only once. Germline V lookup: CDR1 SGHVS, CDR2 FQNEAQ. V lost 5 bases to trimming and J lost 6 bases; unmatched junction nucleotides: 7. The CDR3 is 15 residues long. This entry belongs to a study of OX40 agonist ivuxolimab in advanced cancers. Study in general: Patients got intravenous ivuxolimab at 0.01 to 10 mg/kg every 2 weeks. A history of anti-PD-1, anti-PD-L1 or anti-CTLA-4 therapy was acceptable, and 40% had some.

Study observations and caveats: Clonal expansion among partial responders at 0.1-3.0 mg/kg ranked near the lowest.

The receptor comes from an adult with an advanced solid tumor such as melanoma, head and neck, liver or kidney cancer. Specimen: CD4+ or CD8+ T cells sorted from blood, collected in a trial of the OX40 agonist ivuxolimab. The V and J genes are TRBV7-8 and TRBJ2-1, with 10 bases that match TRBD1. The CDR3 coding sequence is TGTGCCAGCAGCCTATCATGGACAGGGGGCAATGAGCAGTTCTTC. Protein sequence: CASSLSWTGGNEQFF.